This TCR beta chain is from a study of siplizumab effects on memory and regulatory T cells. Only in-frame clones appear in the TCRdb table, and some are missing; sequencing was by immunoSEQ multiplex PCR. The sample carries some 120,000 clones, 90% to 95% recorded once. CDR3 length equals 15 residues. V lost 1 base, J lost 7 bases, and 7 bases stayed unmatched. Germline assignment: CDR1 SGHTA and CDR2 FQGNSA. The TCR originated in a human donor in good health. Sequencing input: non-Treg CD4+ T cells sorted from blood. The V and J genes are TRBV7-2 and TRBJ1-5; 7 nucleotides match TRBD1. CDR3 DNA sequence: TGTGCCAGCAGCTTAGGTCGAGGGGGCTGGCAGCCCCAGCATTTT. This sequence encodes CASSLGRGGWQPQHF.